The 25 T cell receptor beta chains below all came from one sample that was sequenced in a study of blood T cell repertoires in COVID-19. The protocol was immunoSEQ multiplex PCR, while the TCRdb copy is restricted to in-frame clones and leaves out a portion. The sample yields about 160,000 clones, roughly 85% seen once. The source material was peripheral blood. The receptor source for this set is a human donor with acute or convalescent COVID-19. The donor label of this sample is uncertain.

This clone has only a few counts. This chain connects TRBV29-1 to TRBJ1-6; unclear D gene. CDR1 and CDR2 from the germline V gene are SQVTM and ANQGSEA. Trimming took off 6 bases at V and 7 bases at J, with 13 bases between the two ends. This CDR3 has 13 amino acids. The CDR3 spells CSVKDWSNSPLHF. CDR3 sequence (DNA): TGCAGCGTGAAGGACTGGAGCAATTCACCCCTCCACTTT.

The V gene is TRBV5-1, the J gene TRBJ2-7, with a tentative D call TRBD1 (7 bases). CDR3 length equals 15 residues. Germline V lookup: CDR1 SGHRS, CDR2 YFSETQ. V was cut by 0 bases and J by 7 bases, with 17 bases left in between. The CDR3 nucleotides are TGCGCCAGCAGCTTGGAGCCAGGGGGGAGGTGGGAGCAGTACTTC. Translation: CASSLEPGGRWEQYF.

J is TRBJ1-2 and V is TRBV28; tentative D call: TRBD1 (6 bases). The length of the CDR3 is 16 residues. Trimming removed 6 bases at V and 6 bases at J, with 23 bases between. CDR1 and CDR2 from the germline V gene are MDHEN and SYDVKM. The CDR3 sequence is CASSTHQPGGQDGYTF. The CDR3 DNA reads TGTGCCAGCAGCACCCATCAGCCCGGGGGGCAGGATGGCTACACCTTC.

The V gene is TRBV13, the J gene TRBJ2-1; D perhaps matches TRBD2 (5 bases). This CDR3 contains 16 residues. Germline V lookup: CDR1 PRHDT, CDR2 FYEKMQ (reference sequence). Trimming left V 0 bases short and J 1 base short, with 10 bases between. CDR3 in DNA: TGTGCCAGCAGCTTAGGTTCCGGAGGTTCCTACAATGAGCAGTTCTTC. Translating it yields CASSLGSGGSYNEQFF.

DNA for the CDR3: TGTGCCAGCAGTGACAGGGAGGCAAATGGCTACACCTTC. Translated: CASSDREANGYTF. The rearrangement uses TRBV6-6 and TRBJ1-2; the match to TRBD1 covers 7 bases. The CDR3 spans 13 residues. J lost 6 bases, V lost 5 bases, and 6 bases had no gene match. Germline V gives CDR1 MNHNY, CDR2 SVGAGI (reference sequence).

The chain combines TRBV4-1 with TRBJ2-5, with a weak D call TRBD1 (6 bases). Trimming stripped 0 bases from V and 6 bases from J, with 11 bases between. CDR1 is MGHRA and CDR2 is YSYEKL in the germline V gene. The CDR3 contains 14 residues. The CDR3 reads CASSQDHTGKTQYF. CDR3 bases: TGCGCCAGCAGCCAAGACCACACAGGGAAGACCCAGTACTTC.

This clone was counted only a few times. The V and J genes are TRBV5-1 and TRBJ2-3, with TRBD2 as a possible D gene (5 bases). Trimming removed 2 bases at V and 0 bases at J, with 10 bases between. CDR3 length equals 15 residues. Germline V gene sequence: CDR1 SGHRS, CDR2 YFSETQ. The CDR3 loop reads CASSFSVKSTDTQYF. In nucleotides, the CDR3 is TGCGCCAGCAGCTTTAGCGTCAAGAGCACAGATACGCAGTATTTT. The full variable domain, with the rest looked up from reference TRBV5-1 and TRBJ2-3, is KAGVTQTPRYLIKTRGQQVTLSCSPISGHRSVSWYQQTPGQGLQFLFEYFSETQRNKGNFPGRFSGRQFSNSRSEMNVSTLELGDSALYLCASSFSVKSTDTQYFGPGTRLTVL.

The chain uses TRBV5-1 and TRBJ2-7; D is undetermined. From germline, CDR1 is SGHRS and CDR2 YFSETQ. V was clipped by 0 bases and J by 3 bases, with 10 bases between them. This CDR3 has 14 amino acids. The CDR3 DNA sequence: TGCGCCAGCAGCTTGGGACTTACGAACTACGAGCAGTACTTC. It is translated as CASSLGLTNYEQYF.

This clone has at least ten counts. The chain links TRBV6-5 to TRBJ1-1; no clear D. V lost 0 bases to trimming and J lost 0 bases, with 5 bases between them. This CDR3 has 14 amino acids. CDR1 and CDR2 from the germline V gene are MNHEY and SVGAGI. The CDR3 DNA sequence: TGTGCCAGCAGTTACTCGAGGCTGAACACTGAAGCTTTCTTT. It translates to CASSYSRLNTEAFF.

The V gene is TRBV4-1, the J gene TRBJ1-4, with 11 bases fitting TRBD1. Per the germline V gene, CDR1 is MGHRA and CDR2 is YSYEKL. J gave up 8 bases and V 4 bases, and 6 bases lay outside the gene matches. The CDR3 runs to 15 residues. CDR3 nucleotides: TGCGCCAGCAGCCCAACCGGGACAGGGGGGGAAAAACTGTTTTTT. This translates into CASSPTGTGGEKLFF.

CDR3 DNA sequence: TGTGCCAGCAGCTTATCGGGGGGATATAGCAATCAGCCCCAGCATTTT. Translation: CASSLSGGYSNQPQHF. V and J are TRBV7-9 and TRBJ1-5, with TRBD1 as a possible D gene (5 bases). V lost 2 bases to trimming and J lost 0 bases, with 11 bases between them. This CDR3 is 16 amino acids long. CDR1 and CDR2 (germline): SEHNR, FQNEAQ (reference sequence). The variable domain in full, with the rest retrieved from reference TRBV7-9 and TRBJ1-5, is DTGVSQNPRHKITKRGQNVTFRCDPISEHNRLYWYRQTLGQGPEFLTYFQNEAQLEKSRLLSDRFSAERPKGSFSTLEIQRTEQGDSAMYLCASSLSGGYSNQPQHFGDGTRLSIL.

The CDR3 sequence is CASSVRGTAQNEQFF. DNA of the CDR3: TGTGCCAGCAGTGTCCGCGGGACAGCCCAGAACGAGCAGTTCTTC. J is TRBJ2-1 and V is TRBV28, with D maybe TRBD1 (7 bases). Germline CDR1 and CDR2: MDHEN and SYDVKM. The CDR3 extends over 15 amino acids. V was pared by 5 bases and J by 10 bases, with 21 bases between. The complete variable domain, with remaining parts taken from reference TRBV28 and TRBJ2-1, reads DVKVTQSSRYLVKRTGEKVFLECVQDMDHENMFWYRQDPGLGLRLIYFSYDVKMKEKGDIPEGYSVSREKKERFSLILESASTNQTSMYLCASSVRGTAQNEQFFGPGTRLTVL.

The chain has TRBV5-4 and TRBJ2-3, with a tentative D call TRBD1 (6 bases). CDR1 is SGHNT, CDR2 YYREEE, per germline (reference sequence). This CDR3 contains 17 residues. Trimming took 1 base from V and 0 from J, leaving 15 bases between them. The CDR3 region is CASSLRPDRSSTDTQYF. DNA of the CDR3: TGTGCCAGCAGCTTGCGTCCGGACAGATCTAGCACAGATACGCAGTATTTT.

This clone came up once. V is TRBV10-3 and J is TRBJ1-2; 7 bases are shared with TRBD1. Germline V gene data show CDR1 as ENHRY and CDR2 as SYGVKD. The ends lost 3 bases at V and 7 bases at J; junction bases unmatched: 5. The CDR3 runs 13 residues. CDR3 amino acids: CAISEVTGFGYTF. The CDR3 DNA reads TGTGCCATCAGTGAAGTGACAGGGTTTGGCTACACCTTC.

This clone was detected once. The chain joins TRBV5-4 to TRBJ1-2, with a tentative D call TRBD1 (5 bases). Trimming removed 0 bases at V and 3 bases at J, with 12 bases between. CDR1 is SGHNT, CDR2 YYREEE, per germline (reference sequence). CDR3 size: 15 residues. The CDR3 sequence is CASSLAGGPDYGYTF. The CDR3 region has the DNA TGTGCCAGCAGCTTGGCGGGGGGACCAGACTATGGCTACACCTTC.

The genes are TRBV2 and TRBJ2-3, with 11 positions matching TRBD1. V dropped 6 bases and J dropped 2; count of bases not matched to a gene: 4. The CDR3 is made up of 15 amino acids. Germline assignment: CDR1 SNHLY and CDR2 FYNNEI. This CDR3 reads CASRDRGRNTDTQYF. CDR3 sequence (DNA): TGTGCCAGCAGGGACAGGGGGCGCAACACAGATACGCAGTATTTT.

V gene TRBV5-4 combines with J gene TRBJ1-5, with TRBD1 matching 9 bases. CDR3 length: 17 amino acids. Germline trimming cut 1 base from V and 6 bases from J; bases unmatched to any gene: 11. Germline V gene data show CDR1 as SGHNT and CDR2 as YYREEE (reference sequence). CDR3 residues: CASSLTRGQGGGQPQHF. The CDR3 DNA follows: TGTGCCAGCAGCTTGACCCGGGGACAGGGAGGAGGTCAGCCCCAGCATTTT.

CDR3 region: CASSLSGTGAPTYEQYF. CDR3 nucleotide sequence: TGCGCCAGCAGCCTTTCCGGGACAGGCGCCCCTACCTACGAGCAGTACTTC. The chain joins TRBV4-1 to TRBJ2-7, with 8 bases aligning to TRBD1. The germline V gene encodes CDR1 MGHRA and CDR2 YSYEKL. CDR3 size: 17 residues. The V and J ends lost 4 bases and 2 bases, in that order; junction bases with no gene match: 13.

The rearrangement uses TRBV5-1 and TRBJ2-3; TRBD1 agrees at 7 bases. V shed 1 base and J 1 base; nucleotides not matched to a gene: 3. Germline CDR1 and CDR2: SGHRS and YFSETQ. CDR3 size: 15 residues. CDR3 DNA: TGCGCCAGCAGCTTGCGGGGACAGCGCACAGATACGCAGTATTTT. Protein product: CASSLRGQRTDTQYF.

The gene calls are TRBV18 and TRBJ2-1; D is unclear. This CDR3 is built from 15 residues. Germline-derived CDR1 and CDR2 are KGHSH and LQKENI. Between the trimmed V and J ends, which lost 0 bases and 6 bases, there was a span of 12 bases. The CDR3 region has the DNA TGTGCCAGCTCACCACCGATTTCACTATTCAATGAGCAGTTCTTC. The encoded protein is CASSPPISLFNEQFF.

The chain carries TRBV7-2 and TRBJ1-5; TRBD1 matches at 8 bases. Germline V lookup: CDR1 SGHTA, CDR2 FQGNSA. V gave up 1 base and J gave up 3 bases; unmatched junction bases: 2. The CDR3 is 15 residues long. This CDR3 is CASSLGQGINQPQHF. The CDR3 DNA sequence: TGTGCCAGCAGCTTAGGACAGGGGATCAATCAGCCCCAGCATTTT.

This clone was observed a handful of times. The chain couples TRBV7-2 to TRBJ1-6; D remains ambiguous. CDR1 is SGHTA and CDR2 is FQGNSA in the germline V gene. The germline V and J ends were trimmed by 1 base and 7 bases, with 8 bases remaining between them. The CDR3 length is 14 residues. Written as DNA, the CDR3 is TGTGCCAGCAGCTTAGTTGCGGCGAATTCACCCCTCCACTTT. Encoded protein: CASSLVAANSPLHF.

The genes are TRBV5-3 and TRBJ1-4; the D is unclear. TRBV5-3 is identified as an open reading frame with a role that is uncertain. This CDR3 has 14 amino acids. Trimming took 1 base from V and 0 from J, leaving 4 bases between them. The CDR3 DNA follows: TGTGCCAGAAGCTTGACAACAACTAATGAAAAACTGTTTTTT. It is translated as CARSLTTTNEKLFF.

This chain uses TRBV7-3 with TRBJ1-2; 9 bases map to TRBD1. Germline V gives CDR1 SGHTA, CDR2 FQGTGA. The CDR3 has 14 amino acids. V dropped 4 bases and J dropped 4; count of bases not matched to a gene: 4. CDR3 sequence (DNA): TGTGCCAGCAGCTCCGGGACAGGGCCCTATGGCTACACCTTC. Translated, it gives CASSSGTGPYGYTF.

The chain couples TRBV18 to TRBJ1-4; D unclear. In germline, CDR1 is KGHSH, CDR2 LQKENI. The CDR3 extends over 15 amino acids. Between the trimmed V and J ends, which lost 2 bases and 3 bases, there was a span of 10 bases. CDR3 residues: CASSPIGGANEKLFF. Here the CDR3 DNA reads TGTGCCAGCTCACCAATCGGTGGAGCTAATGAAAAACTGTTTTTT.